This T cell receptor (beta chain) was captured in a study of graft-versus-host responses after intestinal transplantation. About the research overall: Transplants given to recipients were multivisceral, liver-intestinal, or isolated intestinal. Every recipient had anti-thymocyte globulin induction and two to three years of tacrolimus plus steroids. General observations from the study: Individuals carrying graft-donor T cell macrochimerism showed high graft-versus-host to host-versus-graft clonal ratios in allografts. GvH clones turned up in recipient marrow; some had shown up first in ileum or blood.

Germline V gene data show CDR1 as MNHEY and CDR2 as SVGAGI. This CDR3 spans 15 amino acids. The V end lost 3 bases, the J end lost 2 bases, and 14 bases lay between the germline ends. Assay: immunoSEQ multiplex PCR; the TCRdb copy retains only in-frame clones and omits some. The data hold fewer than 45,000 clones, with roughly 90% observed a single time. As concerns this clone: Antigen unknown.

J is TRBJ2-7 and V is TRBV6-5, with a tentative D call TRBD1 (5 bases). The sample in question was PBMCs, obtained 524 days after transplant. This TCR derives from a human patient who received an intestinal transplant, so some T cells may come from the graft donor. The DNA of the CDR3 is TGTGCCAGCAGTTATCGCAGGGCACAGGCCTACGAGCAGTACTTC. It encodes CASSYRRAQAYEQYF.